This section outlines one TCR beta chain sequence together with its context. There are many counts of this clone. The antigen this receptor binds is unknown. No quality values exist for individual bases; no much larger clone is one base distant. This entry is derived from a study of beta chain features in type 1 diabetes (dated by TCRdb to 2016 to 2019). Background on the whole study: Patients and healthy donors did not differ in mean age, gender distribution, total cell number or subset yield. A total of 90 million to 130 million sorted cells were examined across all samples, and a strong correlation was observed between cell number per subset and RNA yield. The study compared TCRB repertoires of sorted circulating CD4+ T cell subsets between recently diagnosed type 1 diabetes patients and matched healthy donors. Naive and central memory subsets were obtained from all 30 or so donors, but regulatory and stem cell-like memory subsets were isolated from only 8 patients and roughly 8 healthy donors. The full study reports these points: Because cDNA was sequenced instead of genomic DNA, activated cells with high expression could be over-represented, although the groups did not differ in activation or CD3 levels. Because the HLA sub-analyses included only small numbers of individuals, any influence of HLA type on TCRB rearrangement was left unresolved. Fewer insertions and more nucleotide deletions at VDJ recombination sites were observed in patients with type 1 diabetes, implying thymic rearrangement abnormalities. Naive, central memory and regulatory TCRB repertoires appeared to be more alike among patients than among healthy donors. Shorter templates might have been favored by PCR, but patient and control samples were amplified and corrected together, so both groups would have been affected equally by any skew. In all four CD4+ subsets, TCRB CDR3 length was moderately but significantly shorter in type 1 diabetes patients.

The entire isolated RNA was reverse transcribed using the High Capacity cDNA Reverse Transcription Kit, and thus expressed TCRB transcripts were sequenced. Naive, central memory and regulatory T cell samples underwent deep immunoSEQ sequencing, averaging about 3.5 million total reads per sample. After sorted cells were lysed in RLT buffer, RNA was extracted with DNase-treated RNeasy Micro or Mini kits, with the choice depending on cell number. Each cell subset was processed separately to prevent cross-contamination, with patient and healthy donor samples processed together. Using the immunoSEQ multiplex PCR, TCRB sequences were amplified from cDNA into 87-bp fragments spanning the CDR3 region. Sequencing of the amplicons was performed on the Illumina HiSeq platform. The original pipeline was this. PCR bias was computationally corrected using synthetic template baselines, reads within Hamming distance 2 were collapsed, and singletons that could not be merged were discarded. By aligning reads against IMGT, V, D and J genes, CDR3 length, and insertions or deletions at six rearrangement sites were assigned. Within each subset, clonotype counts were normalized to sorted cell number, and only after that were true diversity and Gini coefficients computed with the tcR R package. The overlap coefficient, calculated on TCRB nucleotide sequences, was used to quantify repertoire sharing. As a proxy for the pre-selection repertoire, out-of-frame TCRB sequences from naive cells were analyzed. In TCRdb, the immuneACCESS table is reduced to in-frame sequences with V and J assigned. These tables do not hold every clone; where another copy was compared, an unresolved V gene accounts for under half, and the others remain unexplained. The V and J calls and clone size were taken over from that table, and D and trimming were inferred from the DNA. The sample yields more than 350,000 clones; about 10% were counted once. The top ten constitute approximately 0.05% of the sample.

As encoded in the germline V gene (reference sequence), CDR1 is SEHNR while CDR2 is FQNEAQ. Cut back by 8 bases and 8 bases, the V and J ends lie 10 bases apart. From the cysteine up to the phenylalanine, the CDR3 has a length of 11 residues. Kept here is only the CDR3 DNA, which spans 33 bases and is read in frame from base 1. From each donor, a single peripheral blood sample of approximately 110 mL on average was drawn into heparinised tubes. A BD FACSAria II was used to sort naive, central memory, regulatory and stem cell-like memory CD4+ T cells with a panel that included CD45RO, CCR7, CD25, CD127, CD95 and CD27. Every sorted population had a purity above 95%. Right away, PBMCs were isolated by Lymphoprep density gradient centrifugation and were stained directly, with no culture step. So that batch effects would be minimized, each experiment stained and sorted samples in pairs, pairing one healthy donor with one patient.

This receptor was obtained from a woman younger than 35 in good health. The rearrangement combines TRBV7-9 with TRBJ2-1, with the D gene not clear enough to name. What was sequenced was naive CD4+ T cells from blood. Reading the label with the study, this specimen's cell subset or site is: true naive CD4+ T cells. The sequence in DNA is TGTGCCAGCGGGAATGGGGATGAGCAGTTCTTC. Translated, it gives CASGNGDEQFF.